The clone carrying this TCR beta chain was recorded a few times. The V end was cut by 3 bases, the J end by 11 bases, with 16 bases between. Germline values: CDR1 LGHDT, CDR2 YNNKEL (reference sequence). The CDR3 is made up of 13 amino acids. This specimen comes from a study of T-cell memory formation after mild COVID-19. TCRdb ran MiXCR on the 5' RACE reads and lists one entry per CDR3 protein. The sample comprises 130,000 to 150,000 distinct CDR3 sequences, roughly a fifth of which are singletons, and around 2.5% rests with the top ten. This chain links TRBV3-1 with TRBJ1-1; maybe TRBD1 (5 bases). Sequencing was done on a sample of PBMCs or a T cell subset sorted from them (not recorded which). The TCR comes from an adult woman who had mild COVID-19 (a few samples of this study predate the infection). Cell type and time point are not known. The CDR3 region is CASSQPPGGRAFF. DNA for the CDR3: TGTGCCAGCAGCCAGCCCCCTGGGGGGAGGGCTTTCTTT.